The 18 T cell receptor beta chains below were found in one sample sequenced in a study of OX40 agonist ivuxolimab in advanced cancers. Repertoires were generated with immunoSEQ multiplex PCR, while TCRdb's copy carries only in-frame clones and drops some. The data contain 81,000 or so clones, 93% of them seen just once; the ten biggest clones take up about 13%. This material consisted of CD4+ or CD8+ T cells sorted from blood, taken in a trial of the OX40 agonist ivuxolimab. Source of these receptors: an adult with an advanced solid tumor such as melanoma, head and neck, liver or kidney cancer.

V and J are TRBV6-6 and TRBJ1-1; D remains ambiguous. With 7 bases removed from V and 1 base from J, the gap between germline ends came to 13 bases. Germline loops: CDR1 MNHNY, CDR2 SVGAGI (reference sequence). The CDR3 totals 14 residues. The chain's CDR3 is CASTDGSRNTEAFF. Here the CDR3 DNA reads TGTGCCAGCACCGACGGGTCGAGGAACACTGAAGCTTTCTTT.

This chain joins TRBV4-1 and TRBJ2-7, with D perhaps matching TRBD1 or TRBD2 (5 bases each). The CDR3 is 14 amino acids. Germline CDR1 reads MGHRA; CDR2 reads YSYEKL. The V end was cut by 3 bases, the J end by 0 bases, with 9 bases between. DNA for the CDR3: TGCGCCAGCAGCCATCCAGGGAGCTCCTACGAGCAGTACTTC. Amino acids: CASSHPGSSYEQYF.

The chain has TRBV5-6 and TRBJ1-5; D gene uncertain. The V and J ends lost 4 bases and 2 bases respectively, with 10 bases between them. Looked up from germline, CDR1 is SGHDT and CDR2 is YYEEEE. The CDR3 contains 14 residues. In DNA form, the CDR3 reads TGTGCCAGCAGCCCGCTTGGGGGCAATCAGCCCCAGCATTTT. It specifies CASSPLGGNQPQHF.

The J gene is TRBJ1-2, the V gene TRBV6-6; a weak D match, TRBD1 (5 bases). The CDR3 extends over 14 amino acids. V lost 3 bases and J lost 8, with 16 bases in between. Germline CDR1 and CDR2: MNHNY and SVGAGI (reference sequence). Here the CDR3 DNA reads TGTGCCAGCAGTTATGGTCAGGGCTCGCGGGGCTACACCTTC. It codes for CASSYGQGSRGYTF.

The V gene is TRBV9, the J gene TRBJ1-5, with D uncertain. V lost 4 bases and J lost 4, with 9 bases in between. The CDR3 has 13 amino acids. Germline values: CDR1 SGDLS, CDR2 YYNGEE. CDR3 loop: CASSSAENQPQHF. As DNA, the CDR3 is TGTGCCAGCAGCAGCGCAGAAAATCAGCCCCAGCATTTT. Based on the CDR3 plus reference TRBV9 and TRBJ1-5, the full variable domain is DSGVTQTPKHLITATGQRVTLRCSPRSGDLSVYWYQQSLDQGLQFLIQYYNGEERAKGNILERFSAQQFPDLHSELNLSSLELGDSALYFCASSSAENQPQHFGDGTRLSIL.

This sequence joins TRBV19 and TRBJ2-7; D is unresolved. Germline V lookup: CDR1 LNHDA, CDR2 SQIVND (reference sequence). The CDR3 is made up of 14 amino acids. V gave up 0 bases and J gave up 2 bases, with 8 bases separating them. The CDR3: CASSIEAGPYEQYF. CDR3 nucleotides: TGTGCCAGTAGTATAGAGGCAGGCCCCTACGAGCAGTACTTC.

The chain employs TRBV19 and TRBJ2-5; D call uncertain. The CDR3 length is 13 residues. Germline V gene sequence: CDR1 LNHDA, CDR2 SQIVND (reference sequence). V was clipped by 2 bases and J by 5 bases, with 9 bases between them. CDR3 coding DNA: TGTGCCAGTAGTATAATAGACTTGGAGACCCAGTACTTC. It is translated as CASSIIDLETQYF.

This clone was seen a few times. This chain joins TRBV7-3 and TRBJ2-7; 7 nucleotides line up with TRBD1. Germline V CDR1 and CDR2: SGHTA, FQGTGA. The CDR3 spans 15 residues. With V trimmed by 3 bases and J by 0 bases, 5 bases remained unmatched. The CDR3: CASSFRQGPSYEQYF. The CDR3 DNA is TGTGCCAGCAGCTTCCGACAGGGACCCTCCTACGAGCAGTACTTC.

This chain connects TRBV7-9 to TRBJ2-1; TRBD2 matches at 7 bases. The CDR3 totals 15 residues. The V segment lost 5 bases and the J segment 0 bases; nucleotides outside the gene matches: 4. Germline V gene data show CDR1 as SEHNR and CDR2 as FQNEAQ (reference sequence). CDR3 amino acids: CASSASGASYNEQFF. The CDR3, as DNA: TGTGCCAGCAGCGCCAGCGGGGCCTCCTACAATGAGCAGTTCTTC. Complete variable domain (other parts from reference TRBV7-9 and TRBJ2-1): DTGVSQNPRHKITKRGQNVTFRCDPISEHNRLYWYRQTLGQGPEFLTYFQNEAQLEKSRLLSDRFSAERPKGSFSTLEIQRTEQGDSAMYLCASSASGASYNEQFFGPGTRLTVL.

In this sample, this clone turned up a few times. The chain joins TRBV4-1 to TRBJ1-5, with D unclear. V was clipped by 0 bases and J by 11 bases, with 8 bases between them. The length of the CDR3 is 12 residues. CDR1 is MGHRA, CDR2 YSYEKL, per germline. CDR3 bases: TGCGCCAGCAGCCAAGAGGGTAGGACCCAGCATTTT. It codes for CASSQEGRTQHF.

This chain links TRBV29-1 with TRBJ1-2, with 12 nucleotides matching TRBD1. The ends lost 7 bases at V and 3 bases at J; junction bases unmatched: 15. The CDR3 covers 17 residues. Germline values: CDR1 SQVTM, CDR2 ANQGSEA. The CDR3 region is CSASPGTGGWGDYGYTF. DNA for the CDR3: TGCAGCGCCAGTCCCGGGACAGGGGGCTGGGGAGACTATGGCTACACCTTC.

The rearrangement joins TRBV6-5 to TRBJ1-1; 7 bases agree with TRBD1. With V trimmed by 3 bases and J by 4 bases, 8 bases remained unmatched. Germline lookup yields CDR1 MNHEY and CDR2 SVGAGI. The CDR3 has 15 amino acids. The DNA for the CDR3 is TGTGCCAGCAGTTATCACGGACAGGTGGCCACTGAAGCTTTCTTT. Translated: CASSYHGQVATEAFF.

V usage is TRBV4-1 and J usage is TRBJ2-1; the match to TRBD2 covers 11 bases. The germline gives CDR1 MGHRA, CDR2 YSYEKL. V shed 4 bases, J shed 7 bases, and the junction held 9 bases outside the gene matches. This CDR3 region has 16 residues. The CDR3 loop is CASSLLAGGEGNEQFF. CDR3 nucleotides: TGCGCCAGCAGCCTCCTAGCGGGAGGTGAGGGGAATGAGCAGTTCTTC.

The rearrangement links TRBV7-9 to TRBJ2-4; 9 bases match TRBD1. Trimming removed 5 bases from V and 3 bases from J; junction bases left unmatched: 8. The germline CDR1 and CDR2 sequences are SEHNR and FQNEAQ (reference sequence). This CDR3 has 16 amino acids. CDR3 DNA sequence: TGTGCCAGCAGCCCAACAGGGGGCTTGGACAAAAACATTCAGTACTTC. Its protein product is CASSPTGGLDKNIQYF.

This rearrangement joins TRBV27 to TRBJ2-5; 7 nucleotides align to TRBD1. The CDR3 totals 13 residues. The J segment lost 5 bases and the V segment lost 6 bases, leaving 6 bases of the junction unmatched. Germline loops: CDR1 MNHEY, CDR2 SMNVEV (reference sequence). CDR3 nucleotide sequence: TGTGCCAGCAGACCAACAGGGGAGGAGACCCAGTACTTC. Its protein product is CASRPTGEETQYF.

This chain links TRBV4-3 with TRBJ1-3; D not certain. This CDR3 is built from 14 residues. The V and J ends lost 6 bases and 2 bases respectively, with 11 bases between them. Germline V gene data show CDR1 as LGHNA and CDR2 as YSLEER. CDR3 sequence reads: CASRPGVTGNTIYF. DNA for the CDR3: TGCGCCAGCAGGCCCGGGGTTACTGGAAACACCATATATTTT.

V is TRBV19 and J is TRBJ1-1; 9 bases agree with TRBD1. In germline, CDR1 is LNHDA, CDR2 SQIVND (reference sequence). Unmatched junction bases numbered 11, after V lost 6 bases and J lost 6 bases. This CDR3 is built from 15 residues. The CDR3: CASRTYRDREAEAFF. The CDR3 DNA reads TGTGCCAGTAGGACATACCGGGACAGGGAGGCTGAAGCTTTCTTT.

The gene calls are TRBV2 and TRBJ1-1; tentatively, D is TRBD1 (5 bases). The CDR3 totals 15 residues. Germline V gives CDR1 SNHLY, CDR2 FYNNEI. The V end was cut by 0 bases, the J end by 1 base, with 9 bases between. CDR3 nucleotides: TGTGCCAGCAGTGAAGCCCCGGGGGGGAACACTGAAGCTTTCTTT. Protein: CASSEAPGGNTEAFF.